The clone carrying this T cell receptor (beta chain) was seen just once. Its antigen is unidentified. The data derive from a study of cytomegalovirus exposure and HLA in healthy donors. Study observations and caveats: Later analysis identified a missense DCLRE1C variant that was linked to TCR beta V- and J-gene trimming. In a later analysis, several top co-occurrence clusters appeared linked to parvovirus B19, influenza, CMV and Epstein-Barr virus. What a later analysis reportedly showed was that an Asian-associated ancestry cluster had fewer N-insertions than the approximately 670-donor mean.

PCR was performed using 60 Vbeta and 13 Jbeta primers. Assay: immunoSEQ multiplex PCR; the TCRdb copy retains only in-frame clones and omits some. The table includes more than 150,000 clones, roughly 84% detected once. Germline values: CDR1 SGDLS, CDR2 YYNGEE. The CDR3 covers 14 residues. The V and J ends lost 0 bases and 7 bases respectively, with 11 bases between them. The origin of this receptor is a boy aged 10-17 years in good health and CMV-seronegative. The specimen was PBMCs. The chain joins TRBV9 to TRBJ2-1, with D possibly being TRBD2 (5 bases). CDR3 in DNA: TGTGCCAGCAGCGTAGAGCTAGCCCAGAATGAGCAGTTCTTC. Translating it yields CASSVELAQNEQFF.